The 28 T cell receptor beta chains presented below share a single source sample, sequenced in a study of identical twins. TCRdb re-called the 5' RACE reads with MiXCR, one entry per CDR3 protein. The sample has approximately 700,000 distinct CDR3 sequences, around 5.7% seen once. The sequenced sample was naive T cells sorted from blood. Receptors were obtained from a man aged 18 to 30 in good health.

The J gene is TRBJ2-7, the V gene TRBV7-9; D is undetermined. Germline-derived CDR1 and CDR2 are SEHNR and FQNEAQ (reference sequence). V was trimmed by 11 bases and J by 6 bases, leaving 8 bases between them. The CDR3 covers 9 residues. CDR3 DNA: TGTGCCGACAATTGCGAGCAGTACGTC. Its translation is CADNCEQYV.

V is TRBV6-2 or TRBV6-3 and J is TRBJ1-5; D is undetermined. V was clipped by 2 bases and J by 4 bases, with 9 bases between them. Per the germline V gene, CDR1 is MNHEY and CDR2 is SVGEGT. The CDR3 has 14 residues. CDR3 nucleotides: TGTGCCAGCAGTTACCTGCAGATTAATCAGCCCCAGCATTTT. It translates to CASSYLQINQPQHF.

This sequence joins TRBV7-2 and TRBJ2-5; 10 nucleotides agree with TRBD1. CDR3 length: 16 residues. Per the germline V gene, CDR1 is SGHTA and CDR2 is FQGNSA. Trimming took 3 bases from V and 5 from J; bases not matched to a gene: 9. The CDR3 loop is CASSFPGTGAEETQYF. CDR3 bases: TGTGCCAGCAGCTTTCCGGGGACAGGGGCGGAGGAGACCCAGTACTTC.

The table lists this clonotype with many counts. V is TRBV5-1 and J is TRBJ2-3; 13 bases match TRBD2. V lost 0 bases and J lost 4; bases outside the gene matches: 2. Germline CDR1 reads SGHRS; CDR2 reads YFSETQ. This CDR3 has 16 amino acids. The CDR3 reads CASSLDGLAGADTQYF. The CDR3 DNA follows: TGCGCCAGCAGCTTGGATGGACTAGCGGGAGCAGATACGCAGTATTTT.

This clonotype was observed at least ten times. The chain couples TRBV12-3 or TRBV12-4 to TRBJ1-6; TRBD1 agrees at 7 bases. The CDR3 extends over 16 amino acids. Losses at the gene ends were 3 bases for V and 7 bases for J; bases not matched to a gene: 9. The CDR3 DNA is TGTGCCAGCAGTTTCCGAGGGGGCGCAGGGAATTCACCCCTCCACTTT. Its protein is CASSFRGGAGNSPLHF.

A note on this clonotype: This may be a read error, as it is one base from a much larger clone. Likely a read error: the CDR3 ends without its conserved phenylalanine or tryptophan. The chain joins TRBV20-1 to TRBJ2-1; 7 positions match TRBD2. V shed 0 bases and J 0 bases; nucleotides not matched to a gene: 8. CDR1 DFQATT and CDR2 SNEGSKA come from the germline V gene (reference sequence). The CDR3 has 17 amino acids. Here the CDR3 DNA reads TGCAGTGCTAGAGATGCTCTAGCGGTTATCTCCTACAATGAGCAGTTCTGC. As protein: CSARDALAVISYNEQFC.

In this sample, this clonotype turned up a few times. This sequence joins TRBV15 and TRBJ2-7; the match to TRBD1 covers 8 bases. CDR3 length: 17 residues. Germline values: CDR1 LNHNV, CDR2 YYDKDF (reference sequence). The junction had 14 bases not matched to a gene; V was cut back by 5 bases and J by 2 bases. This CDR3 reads CATSPLLRQGLTYEQYV. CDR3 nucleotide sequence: TGTGCCACCAGCCCCTTACTCCGACAGGGGTTAACCTACGAGCAGTACGTC.

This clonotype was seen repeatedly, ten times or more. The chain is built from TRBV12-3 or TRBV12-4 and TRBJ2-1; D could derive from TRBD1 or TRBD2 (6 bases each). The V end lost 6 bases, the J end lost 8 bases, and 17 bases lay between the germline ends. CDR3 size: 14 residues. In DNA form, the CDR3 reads TGTGCCAGCAGCGGCTGGAGGGACAAGGATGAGCAGTTCTTC. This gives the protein CASSGWRDKDEQFF.

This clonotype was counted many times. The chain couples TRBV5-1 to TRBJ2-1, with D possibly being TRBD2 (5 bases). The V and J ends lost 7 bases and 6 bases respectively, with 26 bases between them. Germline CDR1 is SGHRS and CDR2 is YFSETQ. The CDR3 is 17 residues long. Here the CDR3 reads CASARKTLSVTINEQFF. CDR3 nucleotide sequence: TGCGCCAGCGCACGAAAGACCCTTAGCGTAACCATCAATGAGCAGTTCTTC.

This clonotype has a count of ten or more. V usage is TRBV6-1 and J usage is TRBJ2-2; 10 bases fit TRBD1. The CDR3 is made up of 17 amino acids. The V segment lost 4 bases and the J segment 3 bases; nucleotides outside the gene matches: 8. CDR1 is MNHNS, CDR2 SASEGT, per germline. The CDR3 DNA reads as TGTGCCAGCAGTGCCCCGGGACAGGGGATCGACACCGGGGAGCTGTTTTTT. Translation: CASSAPGQGIDTGELFF.

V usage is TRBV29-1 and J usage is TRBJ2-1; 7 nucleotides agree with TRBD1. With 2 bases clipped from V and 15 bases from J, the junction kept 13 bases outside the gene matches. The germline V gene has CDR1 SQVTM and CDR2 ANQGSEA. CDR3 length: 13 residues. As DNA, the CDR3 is TGCAGCGTTGAAAACCCTGACGACAGGGAACTGTTCTTC. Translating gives CSVENPDDRELFF.

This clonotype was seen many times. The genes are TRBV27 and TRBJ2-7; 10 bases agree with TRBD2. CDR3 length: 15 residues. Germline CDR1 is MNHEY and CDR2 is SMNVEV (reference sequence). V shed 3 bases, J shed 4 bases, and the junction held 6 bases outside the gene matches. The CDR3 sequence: CASSFAASGRYEQYF. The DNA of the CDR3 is TGTGCCAGCAGTTTTGCAGCTAGCGGGAGATACGAGCAGTACTTC.

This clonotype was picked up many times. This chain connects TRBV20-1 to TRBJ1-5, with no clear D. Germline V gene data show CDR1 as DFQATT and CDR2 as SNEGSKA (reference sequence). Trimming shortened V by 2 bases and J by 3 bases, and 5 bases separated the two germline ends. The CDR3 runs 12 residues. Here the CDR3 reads CSARRDNQPQHF. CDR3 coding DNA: TGCAGTGCTAGACGGGACAATCAGCCCCAGCATTTT.

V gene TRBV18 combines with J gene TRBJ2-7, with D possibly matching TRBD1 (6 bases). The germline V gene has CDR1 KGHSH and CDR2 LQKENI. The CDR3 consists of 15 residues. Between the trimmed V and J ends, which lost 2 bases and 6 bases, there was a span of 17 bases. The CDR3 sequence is CASSPSGVTPLEQYF. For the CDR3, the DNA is TGTGCCAGCTCACCATCAGGGGTAACCCCTCTCGAGCAGTACTTC.

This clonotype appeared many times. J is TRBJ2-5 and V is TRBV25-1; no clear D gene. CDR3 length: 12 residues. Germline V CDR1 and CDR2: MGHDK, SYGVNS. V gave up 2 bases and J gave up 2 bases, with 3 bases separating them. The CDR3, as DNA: TGTGCCAGCAGTGAAGCGCAAGAGACCCAGTACTTC. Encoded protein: CASSEAQETQYF.

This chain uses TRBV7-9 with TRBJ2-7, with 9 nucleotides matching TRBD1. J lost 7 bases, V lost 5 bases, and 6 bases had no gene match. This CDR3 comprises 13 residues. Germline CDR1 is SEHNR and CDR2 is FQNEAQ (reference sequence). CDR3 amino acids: CASSRDRAGEQYF. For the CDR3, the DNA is TGTGCCAGCAGCCGGGACAGGGCGGGAGAGCAGTACTTC.

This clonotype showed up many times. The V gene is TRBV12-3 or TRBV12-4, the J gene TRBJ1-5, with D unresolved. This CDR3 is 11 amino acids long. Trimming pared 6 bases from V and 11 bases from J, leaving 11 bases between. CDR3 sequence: CASSRLGTQHF. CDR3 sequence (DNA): TGTGCCAGCAGCCGACTCGGGACCCAGCATTTT.

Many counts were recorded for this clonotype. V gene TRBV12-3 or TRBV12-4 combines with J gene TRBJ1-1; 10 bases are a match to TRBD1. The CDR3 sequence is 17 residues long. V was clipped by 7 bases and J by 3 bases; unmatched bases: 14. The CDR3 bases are TGTGCCAGCACCCCTCTGACAGGGGGCGCAGTGGACACTGAAGCTTTCTTT. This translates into CASTPLTGGAVDTEAFF.

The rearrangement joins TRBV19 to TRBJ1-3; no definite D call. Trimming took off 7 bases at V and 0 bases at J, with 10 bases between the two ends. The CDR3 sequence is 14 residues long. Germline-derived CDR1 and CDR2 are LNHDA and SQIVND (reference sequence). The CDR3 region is CASMDGSSGNTIYF. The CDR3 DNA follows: TGTGCCAGTATGGACGGGAGCTCTGGAAACACCATATATTTT.

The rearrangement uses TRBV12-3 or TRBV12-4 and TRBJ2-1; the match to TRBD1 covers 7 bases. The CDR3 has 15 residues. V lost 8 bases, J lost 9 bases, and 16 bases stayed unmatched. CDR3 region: CASGNPGQLGGEQFF. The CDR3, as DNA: TGTGCCAGCGGAAACCCGGGACAGCTAGGGGGTGAGCAGTTCTTC.

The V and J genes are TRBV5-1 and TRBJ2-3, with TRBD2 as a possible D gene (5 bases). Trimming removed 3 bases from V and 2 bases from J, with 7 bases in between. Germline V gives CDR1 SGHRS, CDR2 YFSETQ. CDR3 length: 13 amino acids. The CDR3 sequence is CASSWTFTDTQYF. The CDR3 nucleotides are TGCGCCAGCAGCTGGACTTTCACAGATACGCAGTATTTT.

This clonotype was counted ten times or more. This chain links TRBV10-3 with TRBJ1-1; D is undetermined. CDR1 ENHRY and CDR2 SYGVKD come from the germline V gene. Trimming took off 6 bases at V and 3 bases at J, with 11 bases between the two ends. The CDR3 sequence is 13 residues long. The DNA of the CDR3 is TGTGCCATCAGCTCTATTAGGGACACTGAAGCTTTCTTT. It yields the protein CAISSIRDTEAFF.

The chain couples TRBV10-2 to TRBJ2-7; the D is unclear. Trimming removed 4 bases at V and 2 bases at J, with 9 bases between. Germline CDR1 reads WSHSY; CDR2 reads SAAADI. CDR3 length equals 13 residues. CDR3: CASSVSTAYEQYF. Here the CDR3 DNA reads TGCGCCAGCAGTGTAAGTACCGCCTACGAGCAGTACTTC.

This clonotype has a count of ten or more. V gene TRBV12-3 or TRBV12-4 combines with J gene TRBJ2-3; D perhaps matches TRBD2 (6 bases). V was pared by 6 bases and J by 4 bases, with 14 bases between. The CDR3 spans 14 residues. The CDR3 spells CASSRPGVADTQYF. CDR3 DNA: TGTGCCAGCAGCCGACCGGGGGTAGCAGATACGCAGTATTTT.

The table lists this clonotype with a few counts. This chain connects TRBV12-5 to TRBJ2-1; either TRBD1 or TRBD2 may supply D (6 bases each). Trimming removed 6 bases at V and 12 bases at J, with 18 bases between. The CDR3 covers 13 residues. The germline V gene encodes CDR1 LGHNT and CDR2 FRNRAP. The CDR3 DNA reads TGTGCTAGTGGGCGAAACGTACAGGGAGGGCAGTTCTTC. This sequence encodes CASGRNVQGGQFF.

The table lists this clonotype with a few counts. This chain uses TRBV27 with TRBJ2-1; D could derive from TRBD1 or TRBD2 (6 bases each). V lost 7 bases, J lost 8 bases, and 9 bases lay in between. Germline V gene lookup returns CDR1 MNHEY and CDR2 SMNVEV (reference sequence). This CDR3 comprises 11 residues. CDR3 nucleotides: TGTGCCAGCAAGGAGGGGGATGAGCAGTTCTTC. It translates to CASKEGDEQFF.

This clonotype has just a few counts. CDR3 amino acids: CASSLVGQIYGYTF. The CDR3, as DNA: TGCGCCAGCAGCTTGGTGGGCCAAATCTATGGCTACACCTTC. The chain joins TRBV5-1 to TRBJ1-2, with D uncertain. The CDR3 spans 14 residues. The V gene lost 0 bases and the J gene lost 4 bases, with 10 bases spanning the gap. Germline V gives CDR1 SGHRS, CDR2 YFSETQ. The whole variable domain, remainder taken from reference TRBV5-1 and TRBJ1-2, is KAGVTQTPRYLIKTRGQQVTLSCSPISGHRSVSWYQQTPGQGLQFLFEYFSETQRNKGNFPGRFSGRQFSNSRSEMNVSTLELGDSALYLCASSLVGQIYGYTFGSGTRLTVV.

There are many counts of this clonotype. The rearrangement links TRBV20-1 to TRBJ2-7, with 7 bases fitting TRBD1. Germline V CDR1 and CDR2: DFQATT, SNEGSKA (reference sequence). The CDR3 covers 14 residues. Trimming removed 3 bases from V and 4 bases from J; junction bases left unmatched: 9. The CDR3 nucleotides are TGCAGTGCTAGTAACAGACAGGGAAAATACGAGCAGTACTTC. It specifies CSASNRQGKYEQYF.